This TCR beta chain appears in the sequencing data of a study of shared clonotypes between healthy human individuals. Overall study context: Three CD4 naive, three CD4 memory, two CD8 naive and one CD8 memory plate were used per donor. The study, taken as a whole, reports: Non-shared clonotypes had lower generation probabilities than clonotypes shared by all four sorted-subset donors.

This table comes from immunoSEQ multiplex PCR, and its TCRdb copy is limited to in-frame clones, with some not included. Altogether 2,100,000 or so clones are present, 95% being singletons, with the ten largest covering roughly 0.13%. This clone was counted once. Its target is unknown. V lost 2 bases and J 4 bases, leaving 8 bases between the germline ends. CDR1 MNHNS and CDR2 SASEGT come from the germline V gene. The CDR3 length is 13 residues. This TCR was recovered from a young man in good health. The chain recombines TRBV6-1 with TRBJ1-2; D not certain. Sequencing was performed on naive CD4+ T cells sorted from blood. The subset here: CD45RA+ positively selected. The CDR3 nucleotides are TGTGCCAGCAGTGAATCCGCAAGCTATGGCTACACCTTC. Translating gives CASSESASYGYTF.